The 12 T cell receptor beta chains below all came from one sample that was sequenced in a study of blood T cell repertoires in COVID-19 (dated by TCRdb to 2019 to 2021). Receptors were amplified or captured by the immunoSEQ multiplex PCR assay. In TCRdb, the immuneACCESS table is reduced to in-frame sequences with V and J assigned. These tables do not hold every clone; where another copy was compared, an unresolved V gene accounts for under half, and the others remain unexplained. The sample table holds more than 250,000 clones, of which 70% to 90% were seen once. The ten largest make up 0.65% to 0.8% of the sample. Material for sequencing was peripheral blood. The source is a human donor in a cohort sampled during active COVID-19.

This chain connects TRBV6-2 or TRBV6-3 to TRBJ2-7; possible D gene TRBD1, 6 bases. With 6 bases removed from V and 3 bases from J, the gap between germline ends came to 21 bases. From germline, CDR1 is MNHEY and CDR2 SVGEGT. The CDR3 runs to 16 residues. The CDR3 nucleotides read TGTGCCAGCAGCCAGGGGTGGGGCACAGCCGTCTACGAGCAGTACTTC. The encoded protein is CASSQGWGTAVYEQYF.

The chain employs TRBV6-1 and TRBJ1-1; perhaps TRBD1 as D (5 bases). The CDR3 runs 15 residues. Germline V gene lookup returns CDR1 MNHNS and CDR2 SASEGT. The V and J ends lost 2 bases and 4 bases respectively, with 14 bases between them. CDR3 protein: CASSELGLPGTEAFF. CDR3 nucleotides: TGTGCCAGCAGTGAATTGGGGCTCCCTGGCACTGAAGCTTTCTTT.

The chain employs TRBV27 and TRBJ1-4, with 8 positions matching TRBD1. The CDR3 is made up of 18 amino acids. V lost 0 bases to trimming and J lost 1 base; unmatched junction nucleotides: 7. Germline V gene data show CDR1 as MNHEY and CDR2 as SMNVEV (reference sequence). CDR3 nucleotide sequence: TGTGCCAGCAGTTTATCTTGGCAGGGGGCTGGAACTAATGAAAAACTGTTTTTT. Protein product: CASSLSWQGAGTNEKLFF. The variable domain in full, with the rest retrieved from reference TRBV27 and TRBJ1-4, is EAQVTQNPRYLITVTGKKLTVTCSQNMNHEYMSWYRQDPGLGLRQIYYSMNVEVTDKGDVPEGYKVSRKEKRNFPLILESPSPNQTSLYFCASSLSWQGAGTNEKLFFGSGTQLSVL.

Of note for this clone: A junction end diverges from the germline sequence, so it may reflect a read error. The chain recombines TRBV19 with TRBJ1-6; D is uncertain. This CDR3 has 13 amino acids. Germline-derived CDR1 and CDR2 are LNHDA and SQIVND (reference sequence). CDR3 in amino acids: CASSLDLEGPLHF. As DNA, the CDR3 is TGTGCCAGTAGTCTAGACCTTGAGGGACCCCTCCACTTT.

The chain links TRBV5-1 to TRBJ1-1; 8 bases align to TRBD1. The V and J ends lost 4 bases and 5 bases, in that order; junction bases with no gene match: 7. Germline CDR1 SGHRS, CDR2 YFSETQ. This CDR3 spans 14 amino acids. The CDR3 loop reads CASSDPTGGTEAFF. CDR3 bases: TGCGCCAGCAGCGATCCAACAGGGGGAACTGAAGCTTTCTTT. Using reference TRBV5-1 and TRBJ1-1 for the parts outside the CDR3, the full variable domain is KAGVTQTPRYLIKTRGQQVTLSCSPISGHRSVSWYQQTPGQGLQFLFEYFSETQRNKGNFPGRFSGRQFSNSRSEMNVSTLELGDSALYLCASSDPTGGTEAFFGQGTRLTVV.

This chain links TRBV19 with TRBJ2-7, with unresolved D. This CDR3 has 13 amino acids. Germline-derived CDR1 and CDR2 are LNHDA and SQIVND (reference sequence). Trimming took 8 bases from V and 0 from J, leaving 11 bases between them. The CDR3 reads CASEDSLSYEQYF. DNA for the CDR3: TGTGCCAGTGAAGACTCCCTCTCCTACGAGCAGTACTTC.

The chain is built from TRBV15 and TRBJ1-5; 8 bases match TRBD1. Germline CDR1 is LNHNV and CDR2 is YYDKDF (reference sequence). CDR3 length: 16 amino acids. The trim removed 5 bases at V and 4 bases at J, leaving 10 bases unmatched. This chain's CDR3 is CATSGSQGAGNQPQHF. The CDR3 bases are TGTGCCACCAGCGGAAGCCAGGGGGCTGGTAATCAGCCCCAGCATTTT. The whole variable domain, remainder taken from reference TRBV15 and TRBJ1-5, is DAMVIQNPRYQVTQFGKPVTLSCSQTLNHNVMYWYQQKSSQAPKLLFHYYDKDFNNEADTPDNFQSRRPNTSFCFLDIRSPGLGDTAMYLCATSGSQGAGNQPQHFGDGTRLSIL.

This chain connects TRBV10-3 to TRBJ2-7; D unresolved. Germline lookup yields CDR1 ENHRY and CDR2 SYGVKD. CDR3 size: 15 residues. V was trimmed by 0 bases and J by 0 bases, leaving 9 bases between them. CDR3 region: CAISESAESSYEQYF. The CDR3 DNA sequence: TGTGCCATCAGTGAGTCTGCGGAAAGCTCCTACGAGCAGTACTTC.

The rearrangement links TRBV28 to TRBJ2-7, with TRBD2 identical over 7 bases. This CDR3 has 17 amino acids. Germline CDR1 and CDR2: MDHEN and SYDVKM. V lost 5 bases and J lost 6; bases outside the gene matches: 19. The CDR3 region is CASSQTSHRDYASEQYF. The CDR3 nucleotides read TGTGCCAGCAGTCAAACCTCTCACCGGGACTACGCATCCGAGCAGTACTTC.

The V call is TRBV5-4, the J call TRBJ2-7; 9 bases are shared with TRBD2. V was pared by 4 bases and J by 0 bases, with 5 bases of the junction left unmatched. This CDR3 has 15 amino acids. Germline loops: CDR1 SGHNT, CDR2 YYREEE (reference sequence). The CDR3 sequence is CASSQTSGVSYEQYF. In nucleotides, the CDR3 is TGTGCCAGCAGCCAGACTAGCGGCGTCTCCTACGAGCAGTACTTC.

The chain has TRBV6-1 and TRBJ2-3; weak D call: TRBD1 (5 bases). The CDR3 has 13 amino acids. Germline V lookup: CDR1 MNHNS, CDR2 SASEGT. The germline V and J ends were trimmed by 3 bases and 5 bases, with 9 bases remaining between them. Written as DNA, the CDR3 is TGTGCCAGCAGTGAGGGCAGGGTAGATACGCAGTATTTT. Its protein product is CASSEGRVDTQYF.

The rearrangement joins TRBV15 to TRBJ1-1; the match to TRBD1 covers 8 bases. Germline assignment: CDR1 LNHNV and CDR2 YYDKDF (reference sequence). V was pared by 6 bases and J by 11 bases, with 17 bases of the junction left unmatched. The CDR3 is made up of 15 amino acids. Here the CDR3 reads CATRKPGQVYLGAFF. Here the CDR3 DNA reads TGTGCCACCAGAAAGCCGGGACAGGTTTACCTGGGGGCTTTCTTT.